One sample yielded the 3 T cell receptor beta chains listed below, sequenced in a study of blood T cell repertoires in COVID-19. Some clones are missing from TCRdb's copy, which holds only in-frame ones; the method was immunoSEQ multiplex PCR. This table has tens of thousands of clones, approximately 90% appearing once. Sequencing was carried out using peripheral blood. All receptors come from a human donor in a cohort sampled during active COVID-19.

V is TRBV3-1 (or the pseudogene TRBV3-2) and J is TRBJ2-3; TRBD1 is a possible D gene (8 bases). The CDR3 has 20 amino acids. From germline, CDR1 is LGHDT and CDR2 YNNKEL (reference sequence). Trimming left V 0 bases short and J 1 base short, with 23 bases between. The chain's CDR3 is CASSQDPSRRQGRGTDTQYF. For the CDR3, the DNA is TGTGCCAGCAGCCAAGATCCTTCCCGCCGACAGGGGAGGGGCACAGATACGCAGTATTTT.

The rearrangement joins TRBV12-3 or TRBV12-4 to TRBJ2-2, with TRBD2 identical over 8 bases. The V segment lost 6 bases and the J segment 3 bases; nucleotides outside the gene matches: 0. The CDR3 covers 13 residues. In DNA form, the CDR3 reads TGTGCCAGCAGGGGACTAGACACCGGGGAGCTGTTTTTT. Its translation is CASRGLDTGELFF.

The J gene is TRBJ1-5, the V gene TRBV2; 11 bases match TRBD1. Germline V gene lookup returns CDR1 SNHLY and CDR2 FYNNEI. Losses at the gene ends were 6 bases for V and 7 bases for J; bases not matched to a gene: 5. This CDR3 has 14 residues. The CDR3 DNA reads as TGTGCCAGCAGCGGACAGGGGGCCGGACAGCCCCAGCATTTT. Translating it yields CASSGQGAGQPQHF.